This is a list of T cell receptor beta chains from one sample in a study of control samples from healthy donors and cancer patients. Clones were read by immunoSEQ multiplex PCR, and TCRdb kept only the in-frame ones, dropping some. The sample holds over 80,000 clones; about 80% are singletons and the top ten take under 12%. The sequencing sample was made of blood. All receptors derive from a woman in her twenties or thirties in good health. Each CDR3 is given without its conserved first and last residue. A D gene is named only where the DNA matches it firmly.

>-|TRBJ1-1|TRBV10-3
AISESRAVRNTEAF
>TRBD1|TRBJ1-6|TRBV7-2
ASSLRGPYSPLH
>-|TRBJ2-2|TRBV27
ASSFRAGELF
>TRBD1|TRBJ2-3|TRBV3-1/TRBV3-2
ASSHGTASTDTQY
>-|TRBJ2-2|TRBV11-2
ASSLVYYTGELF
>TRBD1|TRBJ2-7|TRBV3-1/TRBV3-2
ASSYYGTETYEQY
>-|TRBJ2-3|TRBV5-6
ASSLERFTDTQY
>TRBD1|TRBJ2-7|TRBV19
ASSMKPGQARGEQY
>-|TRBJ1-2|TRBV19
ASSSRRWGGYT
>-|TRBJ1-1|TRBV4-3
ASSQGFSGDYTEAF
>-|TRBJ2-7|TRBV12-3/TRBV12-4
ASSLQGSSQQY
>-|TRBJ2-7|TRBV5-5
ASSLMWARDEQY
>-|TRBJ2-7|TRBV4-3
ASSPDRTSTYEQY
>-|TRBJ2-3|TRBV19
ASSRGGVTDTQY
>-|TRBJ2-2|TRBV18
ASSPLNTGELF
>-|TRBJ2-3|TRBV5-1
ASSFKADTQY
>-|TRBJ1-5|TRBV19
ASSPSRGNQPQH
>TRBD1|TRBJ2-1|TRBV2
ASRGTGGGEQF
>TRBD1|TRBJ2-5|TRBV7-8
ASGTGDRETQY
>-|TRBJ2-5|TRBV29-1
SVDLAGTQY
>TRBD2|TRBJ2-5|TRBV20-1
SASRGGLATETQY
>-|TRBJ1-1|TRBV18
ASSPPQTAAF
>-|TRBJ2-3|TRBV6-1
ASSELQISTDTQY
>TRBD1|TRBJ1-1|TRBV5-5
ASSPRTGENTEAF